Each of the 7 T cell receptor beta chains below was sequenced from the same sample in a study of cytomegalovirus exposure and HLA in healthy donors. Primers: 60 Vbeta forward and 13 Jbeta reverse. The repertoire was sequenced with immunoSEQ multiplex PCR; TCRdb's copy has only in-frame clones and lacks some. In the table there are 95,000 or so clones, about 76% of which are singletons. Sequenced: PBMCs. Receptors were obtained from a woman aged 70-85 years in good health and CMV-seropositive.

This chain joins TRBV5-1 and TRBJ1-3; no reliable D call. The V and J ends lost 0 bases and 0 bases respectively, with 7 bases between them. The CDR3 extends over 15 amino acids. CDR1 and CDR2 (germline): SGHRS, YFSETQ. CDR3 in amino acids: CASSLDEASGNTIYF. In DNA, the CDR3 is TGCGCCAGCAGCTTGGACGAGGCCTCTGGAAACACCATATATTTT.

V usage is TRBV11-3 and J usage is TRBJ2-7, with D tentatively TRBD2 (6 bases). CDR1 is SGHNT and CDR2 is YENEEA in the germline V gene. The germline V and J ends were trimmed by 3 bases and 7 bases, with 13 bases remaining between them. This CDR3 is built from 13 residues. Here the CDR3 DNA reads TGTGCCAGCAGCTTGACTAGGACGAGGGAGCAGTACTTC. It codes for CASSLTRTREQYF.

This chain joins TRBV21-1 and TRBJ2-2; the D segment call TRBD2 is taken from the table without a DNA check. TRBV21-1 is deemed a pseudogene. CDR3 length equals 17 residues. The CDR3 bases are TGTGCCAGCAGCACGGGGGTCGGGCACCGGCACGCCGGGGAGCTGTTTTTT. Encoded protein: CASSTGVGHRHAGELFF.

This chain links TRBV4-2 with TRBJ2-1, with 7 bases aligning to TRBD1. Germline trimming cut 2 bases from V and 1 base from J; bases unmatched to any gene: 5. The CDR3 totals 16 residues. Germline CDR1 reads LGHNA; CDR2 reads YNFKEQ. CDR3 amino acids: CASSQPTGLSYNEQFF. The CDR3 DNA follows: TGTGCCAGCAGCCAACCGACAGGGTTATCCTACAATGAGCAGTTCTTC.

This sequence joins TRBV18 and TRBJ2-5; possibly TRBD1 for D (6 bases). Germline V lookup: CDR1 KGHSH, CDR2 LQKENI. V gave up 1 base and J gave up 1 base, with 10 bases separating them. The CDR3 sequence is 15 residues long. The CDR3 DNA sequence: TGTGCCAGCTCACCACAAGGGACAATCCAAGAGACCCAGTACTTC. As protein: CASSPQGTIQETQYF.

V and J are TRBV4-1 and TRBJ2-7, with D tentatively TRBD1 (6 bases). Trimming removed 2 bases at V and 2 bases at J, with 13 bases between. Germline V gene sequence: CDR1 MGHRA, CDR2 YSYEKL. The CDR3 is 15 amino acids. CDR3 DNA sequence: TGCGCCAGCAGCCAAAGTACAGGGCTAACCTACGAGCAGTACTTC. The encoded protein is CASSQSTGLTYEQYF.

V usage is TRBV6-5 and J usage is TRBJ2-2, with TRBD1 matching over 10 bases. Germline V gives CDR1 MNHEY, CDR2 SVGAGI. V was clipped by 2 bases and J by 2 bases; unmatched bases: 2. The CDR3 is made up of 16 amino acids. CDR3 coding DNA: TGTGCCAGCAGTTACGGACAGGGGGGTAACACCGGGGAGCTGTTTTTT. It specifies CASSYGQGGNTGELFF.